This record looks at one TCR beta chain sequence and its context. Antigen specificity is unknown. The source of the sample is a study of siplizumab effects on memory and regulatory T cells. Study observations and caveats: A significant reduction in alloreactive sequences traceable to unstimulated CD4+ memory cells was produced by siplizumab.

Germline V gives CDR1 SGHRS, CDR2 YFSETQ. The CDR3 covers 15 residues. The V segment lost 4 bases and the J segment 4 bases; nucleotides outside the gene matches: 11. The repertoire was sequenced with immunoSEQ multiplex PCR; TCRdb's copy has only in-frame clones and lacks some. Here the sample spans approximately 46,000 clones, 93% being singletons. Sequencing was carried out using CD8+ T cells sorted from blood. The chain employs TRBV5-1 and TRBJ2-7; 7 bases are a match to TRBD1. The origin of this receptor is a human donor in good health. In nucleotides, the CDR3 is TGCGCCAGCAGCAATTACAGGGGTGGTAGGTACGAGCAGTACTTC. Encoded protein: CASSNYRGGRYEQYF.